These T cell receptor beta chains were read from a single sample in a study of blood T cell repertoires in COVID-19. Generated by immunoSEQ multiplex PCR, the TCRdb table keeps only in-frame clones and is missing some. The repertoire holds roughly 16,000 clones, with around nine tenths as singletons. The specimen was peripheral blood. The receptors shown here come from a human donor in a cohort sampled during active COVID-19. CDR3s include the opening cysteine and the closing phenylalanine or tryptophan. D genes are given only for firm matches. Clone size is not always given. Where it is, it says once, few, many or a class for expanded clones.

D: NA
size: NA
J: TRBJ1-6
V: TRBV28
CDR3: CASSLIPDNSPLHF
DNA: TGTGCCAGCAGTTTAATTCCAGATAATTCACCCCTCCACTTT

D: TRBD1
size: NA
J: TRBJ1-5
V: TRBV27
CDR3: CASSPTGDSNQPQHF
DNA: TGTGCCAGCAGTCCTACAGGGGATAGCAATCAGCCCCAGCATTTT

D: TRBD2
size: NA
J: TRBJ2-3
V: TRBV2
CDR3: CASSPLAGGPLDTQYF
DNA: TGTGCCAGCAGTCCACTAGCGGGGGGGCCCCTGGATACGCAGTATTTT

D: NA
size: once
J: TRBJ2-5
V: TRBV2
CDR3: CASSATLAGQETQYF
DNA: TGTGCCAGCAGTGCGACCCTCGCGGGTCAAGAGACCCAGTACTTC

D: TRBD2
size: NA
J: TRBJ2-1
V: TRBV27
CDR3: CASSLVAGDSYNEQFF
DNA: TGTGCCAGCAGTTTAGTAGCGGGAGACTCCTACAATGAGCAGTTCTTC

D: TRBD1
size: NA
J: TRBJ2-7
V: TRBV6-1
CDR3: CASSYSGTGVSYF
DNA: TGTGCCAGCAGTTATTCCGGGACAGGGGTCTCGTACTTC

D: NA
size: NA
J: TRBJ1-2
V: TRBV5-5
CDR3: CASSDWTSNYGYTF
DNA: TGTGCCAGCAGCGACTGGACAAGCAACTATGGCTACACCTTC

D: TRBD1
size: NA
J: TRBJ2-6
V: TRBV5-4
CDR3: CASSPDRARGANVLTF
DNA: TGTGCCAGCAGCCCGGACAGGGCAAGAGGGGCCAACGTCCTGACTTTC

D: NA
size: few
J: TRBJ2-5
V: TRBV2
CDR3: CASSEERETQYF
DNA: TGTGCCAGCAGTGAAGAGAGGGAGACCCAGTACTTC

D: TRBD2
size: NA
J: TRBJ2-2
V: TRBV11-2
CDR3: CASSLRGGASGELFF
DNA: TGTGCCAGCAGCTTACGCGGGGGGGCTTCCGGGGAGCTGTTTTTT

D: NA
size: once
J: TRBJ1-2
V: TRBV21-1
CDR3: CASSQGKFGSGQGTHQTDYGYTF
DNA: TGTGCCAGCAGTCAAGGGAAGTTCGGTTCGGGACAGGGCACTCATCAGACCGACTATGGCTACACCTTC

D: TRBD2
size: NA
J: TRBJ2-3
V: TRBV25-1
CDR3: CASSDPFGGATDTQYF
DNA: TGTGCCAGCAGTGACCCTTTCGGGGGGGCCACAGATACGCAGTATTTT

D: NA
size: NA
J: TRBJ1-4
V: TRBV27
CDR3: CASSITTGINEKLFF
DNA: TGTGCCAGCAGTATTACGACGGGGATAAATGAAAAACTGTTTTTT

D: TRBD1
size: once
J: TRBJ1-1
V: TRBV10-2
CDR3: CASSDGRGLDNTEAFF
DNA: TGCGCCAGCAGTGACGGCAGGGGGCTTGACAACACTGAAGCTTTCTTT

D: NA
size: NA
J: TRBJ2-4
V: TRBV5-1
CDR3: CASRVPGDLEGKNIQYF
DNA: TGCGCCAGCAGGGTTCCGGGGGACCTAGAAGGCAAAAACATTCAGTACTTC

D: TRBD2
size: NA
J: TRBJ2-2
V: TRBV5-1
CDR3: CASSYLAGSTGELFF
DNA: TGCGCCAGCAGCTATCTAGCGGGGAGCACCGGGGAGCTGTTTTTT

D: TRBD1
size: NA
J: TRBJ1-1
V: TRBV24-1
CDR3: CATSDFDRAEGDTEAFF
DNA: TGTGCCACCAGTGATTTCGACAGGGCAGAGGGTGACACTGAAGCTTTCTTT

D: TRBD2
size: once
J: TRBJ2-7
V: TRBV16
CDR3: CASSQSGGSGTSGSHYEQYF
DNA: TGTGCCAGCAGCCAATCTGGTGGGTCCGGGACTAGCGGGAGCCATTACGAGCAGTACTTC

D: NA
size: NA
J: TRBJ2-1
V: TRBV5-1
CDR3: CASSLVPGEQFF
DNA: TGCGCCAGCAGCTTGGTTCCGGGTGAGCAGTTCTTC

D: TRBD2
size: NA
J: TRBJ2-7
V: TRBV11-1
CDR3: CASSLRTSGYEQYF
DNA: TGTGCCAGCAGCCTCCGGACTAGCGGTTACGAGCAGTACTTC

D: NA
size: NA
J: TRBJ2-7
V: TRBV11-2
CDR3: CASSLGAGSYEQYF
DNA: TGTGCCAGCAGCTTAGGGGCGGGCTCCTACGAGCAGTACTTC

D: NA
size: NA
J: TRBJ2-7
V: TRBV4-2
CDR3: CASSQDRTGVGYEQYF
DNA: TGTGCCAGCAGCCAAGATAGGACGGGAGTGGGCTACGAGCAGTACTTC

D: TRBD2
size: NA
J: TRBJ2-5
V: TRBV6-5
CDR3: CASIGTSGEETQYF
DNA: TGTGCCAGCATCGGGACTAGCGGGGAGGAGACCCAGTACTTC

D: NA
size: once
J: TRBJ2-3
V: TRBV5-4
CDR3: CASSLQGIRGDTQYF
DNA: TGTGCCAGCAGCTTGCAGGGCATAAGGGGAGATACGCAGTATTTT

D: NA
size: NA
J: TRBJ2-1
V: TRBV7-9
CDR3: CASSSQRGKILNEQFF
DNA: TGTGCCAGCAGCTCCCAACGGGGTAAAATTCTTAATGAGCAGTTCTTC